This entry features one TCR beta chain sequence. The antigen is unknown. This entry is derived from a study of blood T cells in healthy people across ages. Broader study findings: Older age went with lower TCR beta diversity per million T cells, in a roughly linear way. The study found more naive CD4+ cells and higher diversity in long-lived than aged donors.

For the second PCR, which ran for about 7 to 12 cycles, a sample-barcoded 5' primer and a J-beta primer mix were used. TCRdb re-called the 5' RACE reads with MiXCR, one entry per CDR3 protein. This table has 540,000 or so distinct CDR3 sequences, 25% to 30% appearing once. Extractions gave at least 5.5 micrograms of total RNA per sample. The CDR3 consists of 14 residues. Per the germline V gene, CDR1 is DFQATT and CDR2 is SNEGSKA (reference sequence). V lost 0 bases and J lost 8, with 16 bases in between. The receptor's source is a woman in her seventies in good health. Sample: blood. The chain links TRBV20-1 to TRBJ1-2, with D tentatively TRBD1 (5 bases). For the CDR3, the DNA is TGCAGTGCTAGAGATTTGCCCAGGGCCTCCGGCTACACCTTC. This translates into CSARDLPRASGYTF.